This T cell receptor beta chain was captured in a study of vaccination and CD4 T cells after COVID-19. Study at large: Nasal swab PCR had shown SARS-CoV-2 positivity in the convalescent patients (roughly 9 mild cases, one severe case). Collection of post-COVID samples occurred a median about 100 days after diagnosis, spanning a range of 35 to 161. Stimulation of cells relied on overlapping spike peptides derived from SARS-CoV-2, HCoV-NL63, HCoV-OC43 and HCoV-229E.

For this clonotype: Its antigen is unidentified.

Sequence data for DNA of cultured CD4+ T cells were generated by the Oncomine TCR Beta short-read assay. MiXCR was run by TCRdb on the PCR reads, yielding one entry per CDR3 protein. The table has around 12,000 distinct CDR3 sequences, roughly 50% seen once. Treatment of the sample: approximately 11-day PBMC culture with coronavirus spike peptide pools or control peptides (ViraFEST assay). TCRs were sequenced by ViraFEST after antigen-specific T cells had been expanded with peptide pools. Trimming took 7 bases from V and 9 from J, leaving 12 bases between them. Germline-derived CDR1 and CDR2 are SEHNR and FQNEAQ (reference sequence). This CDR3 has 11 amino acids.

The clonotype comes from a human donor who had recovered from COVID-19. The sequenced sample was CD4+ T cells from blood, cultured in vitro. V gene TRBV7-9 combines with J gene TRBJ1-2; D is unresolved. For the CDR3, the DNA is TGTGCCAGCACCCTTATAGGGAGCTACACCTTC. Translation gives CASTLIGSYTF. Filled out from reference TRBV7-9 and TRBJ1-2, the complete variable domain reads DTGVSQNPRHKITKRGQNVTFRCDPISEHNRLYWYRQTLGQGPEFLTYFQNEAQLEKSRLLSDRFSAERPKGSFSTLEIQRTEQGDSAMYLCASTLIGSYTFGSGTRLTVV.